Described below is a single T cell receptor (beta chain) sequence and its context. The sample belongs to a study of blood T cell repertoires in COVID-19. The repertoire was sequenced with immunoSEQ multiplex PCR; TCRdb's copy has only in-frame clones and lacks some. The table includes 130,000 to 150,000 clones, 85% detected once. There are 14 residues in the CDR3. Germline values: CDR1 MNHEY, CDR2 SMNVEV (reference sequence). Deletions cut 3 bases from V and 8 bases from J, with 11 bases between. V usage is TRBV27 and J usage is TRBJ1-6; D remains ambiguous. Sequencing input: peripheral blood. The clonotype originates from a woman in her forties with active or convalescent COVID-19. CDR3 amino acids: CASSLQERYSPLHF. In DNA form, the CDR3 reads TGTGCCAGCAGTTTGCAGGAGCGGTATTCACCCCTCCACTTT.